In this sample, the clone carrying this T cell receptor (beta chain) turned up many times. Germline assignment: CDR1 MNHEY and CDR2 SVGAGI. V gave up 0 bases and J gave up 8 bases; unmatched junction bases: 5. The CDR3 is 16 amino acids. It was with unique molecular identifiers that the TCRbeta library was prepared. MiXCR was run by TCRdb on the PCR reads, yielding one entry per CDR3 protein. This table has more than 150,000 distinct CDR3 sequences, less than 8% appearing once. This entry comes from a study of T-cell reconstitution after alpha-beta-depleted transplantation in children. The sequence came from a human donor who donated a stem cell graft to a child with Wiskott-Aldrich syndrome. The rearrangement joins TRBV6-5 to TRBJ2-1; TRBD1 agrees at 12 bases. Sequencing used PBMCs from the stem cell graft donor, obtained from the stem cell graft. The DNA for the CDR3 is TGTGCCAGCAGTTACTCGGGGACAGGGGGCGCGTATGAGCAGTTCTTC. It yields the protein CASSYSGTGGAYEQFF.